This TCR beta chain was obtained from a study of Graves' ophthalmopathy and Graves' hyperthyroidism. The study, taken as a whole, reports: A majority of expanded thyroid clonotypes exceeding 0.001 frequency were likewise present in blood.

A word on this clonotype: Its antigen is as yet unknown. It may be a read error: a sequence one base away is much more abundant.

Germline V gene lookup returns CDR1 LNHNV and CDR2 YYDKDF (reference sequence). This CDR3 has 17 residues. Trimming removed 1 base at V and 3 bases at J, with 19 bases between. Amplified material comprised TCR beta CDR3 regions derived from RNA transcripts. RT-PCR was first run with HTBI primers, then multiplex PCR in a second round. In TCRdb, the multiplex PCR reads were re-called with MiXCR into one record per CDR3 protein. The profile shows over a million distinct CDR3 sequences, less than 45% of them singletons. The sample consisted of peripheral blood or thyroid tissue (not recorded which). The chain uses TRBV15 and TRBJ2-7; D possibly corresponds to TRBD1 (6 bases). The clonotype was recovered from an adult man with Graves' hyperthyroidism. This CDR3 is CATSRVWRGGRIYEQYF. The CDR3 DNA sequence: TGTGCCACCAGCAGAGTTTGGAGAGGGGGTAGGATCTACGAGCAGTACTTC.